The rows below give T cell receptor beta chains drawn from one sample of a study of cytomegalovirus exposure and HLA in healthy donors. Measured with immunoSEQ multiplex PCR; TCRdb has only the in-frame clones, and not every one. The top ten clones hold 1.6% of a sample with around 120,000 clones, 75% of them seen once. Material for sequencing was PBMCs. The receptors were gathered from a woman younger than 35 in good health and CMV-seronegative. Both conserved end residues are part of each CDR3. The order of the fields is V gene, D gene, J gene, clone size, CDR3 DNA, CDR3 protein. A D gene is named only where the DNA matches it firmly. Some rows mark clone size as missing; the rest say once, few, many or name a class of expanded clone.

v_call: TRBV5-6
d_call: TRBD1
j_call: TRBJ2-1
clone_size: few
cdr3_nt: TGTGCCAGCAGCTTGGGGGACAGGGCCTACAATGAGCAGTTCTTC
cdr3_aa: CASSLGDRAYNEQFF

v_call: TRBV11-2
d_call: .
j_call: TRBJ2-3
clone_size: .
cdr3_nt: TGTGCCAGCAGCTTAAACCGGGATACGCAGTATTTT
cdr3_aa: CASSLNRDTQYF

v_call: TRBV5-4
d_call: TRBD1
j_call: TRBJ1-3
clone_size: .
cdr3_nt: TGTGCCAGCAGCTTGACAGGGGTCTCTGGAAACACCATATATTTT
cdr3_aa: CASSLTGVSGNTIYF

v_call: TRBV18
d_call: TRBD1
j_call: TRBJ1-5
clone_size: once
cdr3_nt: TGTGCCAGCTCTCATTATAGGGACAGGGATCAGCCCCAGCATTTT
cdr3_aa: CASSHYRDRDQPQHF

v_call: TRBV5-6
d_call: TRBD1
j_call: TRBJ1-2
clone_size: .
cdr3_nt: TGTGCCAGCAGCTTGACGGGACAGGGGGCCTATGTCTATGGCTACACCTTC
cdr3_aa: CASSLTGQGAYVYGYTF

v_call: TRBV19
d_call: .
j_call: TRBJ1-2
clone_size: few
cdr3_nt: TGTGCCAGTAGTATGGCCCCGGGCTATGGCTACACCTTC
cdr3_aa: CASSMAPGYGYTF

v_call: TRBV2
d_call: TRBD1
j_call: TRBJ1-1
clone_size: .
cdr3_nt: TGTGCCAGCAGTGATAGGGGGCACACTGAAGCTTTCTTT
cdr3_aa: CASSDRGHTEAFF

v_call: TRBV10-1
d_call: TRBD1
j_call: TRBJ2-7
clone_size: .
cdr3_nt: TGCGCCAGCTACAGGGGCTCCTACGAGCAGTACTTC
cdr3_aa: CASYRGSYEQYF

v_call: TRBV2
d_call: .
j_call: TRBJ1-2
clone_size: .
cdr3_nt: TGTGCCAGCAGCCCCGTTGCCGCGAACTATGGCTACACCTTC
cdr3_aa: CASSPVAANYGYTF

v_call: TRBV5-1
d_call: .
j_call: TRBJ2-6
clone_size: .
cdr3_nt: TGCGCCAGCAGCCTTGACTGGGAGAGGGCCAACGTCCTGACTTTC
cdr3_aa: CASSLDWERANVLTF

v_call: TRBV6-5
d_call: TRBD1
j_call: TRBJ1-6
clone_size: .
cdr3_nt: TGTGCCAGCAGTTGGACAGGAGATAATTCACCCCTCCACTTT
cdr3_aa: CASSWTGDNSPLHF

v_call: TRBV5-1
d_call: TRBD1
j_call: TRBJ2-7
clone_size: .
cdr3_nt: TGCGCCAGCAGCCGCGGGGACAGGGGCCACGAGCAGTACTTC
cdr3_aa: CASSRGDRGHEQYF

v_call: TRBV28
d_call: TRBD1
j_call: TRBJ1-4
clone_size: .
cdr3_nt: TGTGCCAGCGGCTATGGTGGACAGGGTATCATACAAGGACTGTTTTTT
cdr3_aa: CASGYGGQGIIQGLFF

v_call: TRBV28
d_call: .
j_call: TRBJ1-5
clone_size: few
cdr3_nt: TGTGCCTCCGGGAGTGGCAATCAGCCCCAGCATTTT
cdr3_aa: CASGSGNQPQHF

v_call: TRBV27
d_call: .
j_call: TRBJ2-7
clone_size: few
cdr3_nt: TGTGCCAGCAGTTTATTCGGGGGGCTATCGTACGAGCAGTACTTC
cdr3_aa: CASSLFGGLSYEQYF

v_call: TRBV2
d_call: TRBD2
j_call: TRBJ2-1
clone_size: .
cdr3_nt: TGTGCCACCATTAGCGGGGGGGCAGGCAATGAGCAGTTCTTC
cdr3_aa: CATISGGAGNEQFF

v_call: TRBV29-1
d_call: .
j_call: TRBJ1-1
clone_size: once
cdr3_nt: TGCAGCGTTGCCTTCGCGGAGAACACTGAAGCTTTCTTT
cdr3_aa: CSVAFAENTEAFF

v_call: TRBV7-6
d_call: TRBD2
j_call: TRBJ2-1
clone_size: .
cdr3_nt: TGTGCCAGCAGCTCGAGCGGGGGGGCCTGGAATGAGCAGTTCTTC
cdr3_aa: CASSSSGGAWNEQFF

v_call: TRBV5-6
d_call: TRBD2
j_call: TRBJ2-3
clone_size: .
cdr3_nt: TGTGCCAGCAGACAAAGAGTTCTAGCGGGGGGTCATAGCACAGATACGCAGTATTTT
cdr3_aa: CASRQRVLAGGHSTDTQYF

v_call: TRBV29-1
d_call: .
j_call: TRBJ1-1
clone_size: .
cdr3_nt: TGCAGCGTTGAAATGACAGGGAACACTGAAGCTTTCTTT
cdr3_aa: CSVEMTGNTEAFF

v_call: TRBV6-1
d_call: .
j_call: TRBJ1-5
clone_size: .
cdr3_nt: TGTGCCAGCAGTGATAGAGGTCATCAGCCCCAGCATTTT
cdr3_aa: CASSDRGHQPQHF

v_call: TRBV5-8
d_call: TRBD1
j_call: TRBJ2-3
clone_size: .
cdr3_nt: TGTGCCAGCAGCATCCGGGACAGGGGGCTTGAAGATACGCAGTATTTT
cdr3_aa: CASSIRDRGLEDTQYF

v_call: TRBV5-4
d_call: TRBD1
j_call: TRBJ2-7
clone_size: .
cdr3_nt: TGTGCCAGCAGCTCCCCGGACAGGGGGGGCGAGCAGTACTTC
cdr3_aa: CASSSPDRGGEQYF

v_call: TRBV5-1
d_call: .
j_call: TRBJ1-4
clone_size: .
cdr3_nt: TGCGCCAGCAGTATGACACAGGGTAATGAAAAACTGTTTTTT
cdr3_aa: CASSMTQGNEKLFF

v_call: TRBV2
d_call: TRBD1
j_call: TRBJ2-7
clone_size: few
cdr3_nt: TGTGCCAGCAGCGAACTCGGGACAGGGGAGTACGAGCAGTACTTC
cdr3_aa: CASSELGTGEYEQYF

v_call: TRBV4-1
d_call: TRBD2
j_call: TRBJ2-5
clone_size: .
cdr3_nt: TGCGCCAGCAGCCAAGCTGGCTGGAGCGGGGGCTTAACCCAGTACTTC
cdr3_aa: CASSQAGWSGGLTQYF

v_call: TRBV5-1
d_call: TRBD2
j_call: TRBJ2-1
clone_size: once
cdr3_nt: TGCGCCAGCAGCTCTAGCGGGGGCCGCAATGAGCAGTTCTTC
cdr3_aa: CASSSSGGRNEQFF

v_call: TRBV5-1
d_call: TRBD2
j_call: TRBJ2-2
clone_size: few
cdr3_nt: TGCGCCAGCAGCGACGTTCTAGCGGGGGTTGGCGGGGAGCTGTTTTTT
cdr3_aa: CASSDVLAGVGGELFF

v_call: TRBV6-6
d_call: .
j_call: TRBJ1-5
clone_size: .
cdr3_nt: TGTGCCAGCAACCCAACCACAGGGCCAGATCAGCCCCAGCATTTT
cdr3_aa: CASNPTTGPDQPQHF

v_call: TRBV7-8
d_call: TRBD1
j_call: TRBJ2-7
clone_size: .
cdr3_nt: TGTGCCAGCAGGCGACAGGGTGGTTACGAGCAGTACTTC
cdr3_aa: CASRRQGGYEQYF

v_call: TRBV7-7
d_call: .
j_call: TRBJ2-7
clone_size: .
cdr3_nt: TGTGCTAGCAGCCTCCTACAGGGAAGCTCCTACGAGCAGTACTTC
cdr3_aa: CASSLLQGSSYEQYF

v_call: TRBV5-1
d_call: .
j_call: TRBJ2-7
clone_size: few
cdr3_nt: TGCGCCAGCAGATTCGGGGACGAGCAGTACTTC
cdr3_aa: CASRFGDEQYF

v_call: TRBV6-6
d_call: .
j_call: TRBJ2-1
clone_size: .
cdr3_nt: TGTGCCAGCAGTTACTCTAGGGGATCCGTCAATGAGCAGTTCTTC
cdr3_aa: CASSYSRGSVNEQFF

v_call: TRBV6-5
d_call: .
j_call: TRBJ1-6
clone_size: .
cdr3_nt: TGTGCCAGCAGTTACTCGGGCAGTTATAATTCACCCCTCCACTTT
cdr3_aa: CASSYSGSYNSPLHF

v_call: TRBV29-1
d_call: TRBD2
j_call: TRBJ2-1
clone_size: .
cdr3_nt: TGCAGCACTCGGGCGGGGGGGCCCATGGTGTACAATGAGCAGTTCTTC
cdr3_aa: CSTRAGGPMVYNEQFF

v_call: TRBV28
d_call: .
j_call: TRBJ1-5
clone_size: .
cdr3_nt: TGTGCCAGCAGACCCCTCGCGCCCCGGAGCAATCAGCCCCAGCATTTT
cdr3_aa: CASRPLAPRSNQPQHF

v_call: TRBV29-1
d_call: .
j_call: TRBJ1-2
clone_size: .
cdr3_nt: TGCAGCGTTGAAGATAGGGGTGAAGCTAACTATGGCTACACCTTC
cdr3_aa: CSVEDRGEANYGYTF

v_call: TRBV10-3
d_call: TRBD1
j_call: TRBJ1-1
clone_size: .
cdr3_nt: TGTGCCATCAGTGCCGGACAGGGGAGGAGTGAAGCTTTCTTT
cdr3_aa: CAISAGQGRSEAFF

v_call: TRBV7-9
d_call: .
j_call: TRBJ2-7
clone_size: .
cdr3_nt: TGTGCCTCAGGGTTCTCTTACGAGCAGTACTTC
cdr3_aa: CASGFSYEQYF

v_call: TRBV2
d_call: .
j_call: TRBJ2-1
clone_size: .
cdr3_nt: TGTGCCAGCAGAAGGGGACACAACAATGAGCAGTTCTTC
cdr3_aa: CASRRGHNNEQFF

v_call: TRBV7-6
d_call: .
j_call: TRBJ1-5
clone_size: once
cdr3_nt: TGTGCCAGCAGCTTAGGGTGGGCACCTAGCAATCAGCCCCAGCATTTT
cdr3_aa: CASSLGWAPSNQPQHF

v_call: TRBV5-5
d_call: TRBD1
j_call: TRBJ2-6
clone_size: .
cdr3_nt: TGTGCCAGCAGCTTCCTACAGGGGGTCGGGGCCAACGTCCTGACTTTC
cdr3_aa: CASSFLQGVGANVLTF